One T cell receptor (beta chain) is described in this entry. The antigen remains unidentified. Other DNA sequences of this sample code for an identical CDR3. The treatment: oral pan-JAK inhibitor, 5-10 mg twice daily. This specimen comes from a study of CD8+ T cells in alopecia areata. Overall study: Patients received oral tofacitinib, 5 to 10 mg twice daily, for moderate-to-severe alopecia areata.

Broader study findings: While tofacitinib was given, many expanded lesional clones persisted in scalp and blood. Elevated clonality characterized lesional scalp relative to normal scalp, particularly in alopecia totalis/universalis. Scalp sample sequencing also detects resident alphabeta T cells of normal skin.

Once RNA had been extracted, it was reverse transcribed into cDNA to act as the sequencing template. Here immunoSEQ multiplex PCR was the method, and the copy in TCRdb shows in-frame clones only, minus some. The profile shows about 160,000 clones, around 71% of them singletons. Trimming removed 5 bases at V and 2 bases at J, with 9 bases between. This CDR3 comprises 13 residues. The germline V gene encodes CDR1 GTSNPN and CDR2 SVGIG (reference sequence). The TCR comes from a human donor with alopecia areata. Sequencing used CD4+ T cells sorted from blood, obtained at week 4, from a patient treated with tofacitinib. The rearrangement uses TRBV30 and TRBJ2-2; tentatively, D is TRBD2 (6 bases). CDR3 bases: TGTGCCTGGGCCGGGACTAACACCGGGGAGCTGTTTTTT. This encodes CAWAGTNTGELFF.